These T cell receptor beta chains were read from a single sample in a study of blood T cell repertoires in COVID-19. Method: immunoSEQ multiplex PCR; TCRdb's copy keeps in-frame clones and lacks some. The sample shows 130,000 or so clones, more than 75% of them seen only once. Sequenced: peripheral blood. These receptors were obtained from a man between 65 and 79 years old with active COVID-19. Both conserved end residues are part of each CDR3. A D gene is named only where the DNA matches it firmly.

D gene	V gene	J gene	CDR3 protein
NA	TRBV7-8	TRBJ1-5	CASRQGGSNQPQHF
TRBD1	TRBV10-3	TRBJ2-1	CAIRRSTGVSYNEQFF
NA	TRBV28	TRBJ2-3	CASSGGARGTDTQYF
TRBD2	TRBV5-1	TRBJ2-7	CASSGGLEWGEQYF
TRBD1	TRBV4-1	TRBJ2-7	CASSQAGTGGGEQYF
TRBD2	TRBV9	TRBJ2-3	CASSARLADSTDTQYF
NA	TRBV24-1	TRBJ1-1	CATSGGGRTEAFF
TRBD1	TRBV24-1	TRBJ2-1	CATSATGQAASYNEQFF
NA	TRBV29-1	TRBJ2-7	CSVRQGDMGEQYF
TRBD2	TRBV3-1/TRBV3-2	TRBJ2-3	CASSHPGLAGGAFTDTQYF
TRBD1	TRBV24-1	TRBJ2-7	CATSDSGTANYEQYF
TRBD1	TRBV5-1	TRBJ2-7	CASSSKTGGAGGEQYF
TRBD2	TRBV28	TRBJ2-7	CASSLAGVGEQYF
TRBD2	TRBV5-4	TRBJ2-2	CASSLAGFTGELFF
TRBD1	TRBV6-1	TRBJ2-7	CASSEMWDRASYEQYF
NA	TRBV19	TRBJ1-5	CASSIGGPNQPQHF
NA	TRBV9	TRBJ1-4	CASSVGGANEKLFF
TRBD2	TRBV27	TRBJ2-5	CASSSLAVETQYF
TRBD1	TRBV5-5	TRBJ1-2	CASSLIGQGTAGYTF
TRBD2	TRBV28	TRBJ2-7	CASSPYLGVAGGNEQYF
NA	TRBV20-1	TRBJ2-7	CSVSGSYEQYF
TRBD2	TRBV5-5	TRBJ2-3	CASSTRTGGDTQYF
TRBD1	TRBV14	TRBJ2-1	CASSQMRTGGLIF
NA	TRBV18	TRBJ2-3	CASSPLALPGGTDTQYF
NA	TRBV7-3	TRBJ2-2	CASSPRKGGTGELFF
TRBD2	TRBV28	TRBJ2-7	CASSLTTSGNLNEQYF
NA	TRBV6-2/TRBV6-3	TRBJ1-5	CASSYEARVKALSNQPQHF
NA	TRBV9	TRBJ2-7	CASSVRDTSYEQYF
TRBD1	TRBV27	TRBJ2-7	CASSYRTGGSSYEQYF
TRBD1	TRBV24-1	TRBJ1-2	CATSGNRGYGYTF
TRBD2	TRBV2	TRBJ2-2	CASSYLAGGNTGELFF
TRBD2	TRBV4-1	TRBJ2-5	CASSQPGLAVQETQYF
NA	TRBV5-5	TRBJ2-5	CASSSGFPQETQYF
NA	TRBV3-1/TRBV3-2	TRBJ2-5	CASSQDGPGIETQYF
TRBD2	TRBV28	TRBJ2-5	CASGRSPGLAGGRRETQYF
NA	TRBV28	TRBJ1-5	CASSRQSTYSNQPQHF
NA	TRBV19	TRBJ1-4	CASTVGTELNEKLFF
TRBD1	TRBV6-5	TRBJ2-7	CASMGDRAHEQYF
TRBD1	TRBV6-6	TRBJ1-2	CASNPTGGRGYTF
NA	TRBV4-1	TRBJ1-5	CASSQGQGRYNQPQHF
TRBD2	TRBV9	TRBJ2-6	CASSVYGGSSGANVLTF
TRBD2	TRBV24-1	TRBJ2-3	CATSGITSALSTDTQYF
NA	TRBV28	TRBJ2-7	CATKQGGLVEQYF
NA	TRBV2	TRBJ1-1	CASRLGGITEAFF
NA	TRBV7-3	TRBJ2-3	CASSLWNKGDTQYF
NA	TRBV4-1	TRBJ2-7	CASSQSTSSYEQYF
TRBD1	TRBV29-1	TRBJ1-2	CSGAGGPGANYGYTF
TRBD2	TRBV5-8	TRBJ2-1	CASSLGLAGVNEQFF
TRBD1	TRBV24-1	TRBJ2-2	CATSDLGTGGSGELFF
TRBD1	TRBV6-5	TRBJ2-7	CASSYAGDSSYEQYF
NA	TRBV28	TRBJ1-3	CASSLTGSSGNTIYF
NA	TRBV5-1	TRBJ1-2	CASSFDSTNYGYTF
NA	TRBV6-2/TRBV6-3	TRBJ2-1	CASSYDSYNEQFF
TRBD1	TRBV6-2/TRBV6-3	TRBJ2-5	CASSYGTVSETQYF
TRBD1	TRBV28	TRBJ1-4	CASSDRGPGSTNEKLFF